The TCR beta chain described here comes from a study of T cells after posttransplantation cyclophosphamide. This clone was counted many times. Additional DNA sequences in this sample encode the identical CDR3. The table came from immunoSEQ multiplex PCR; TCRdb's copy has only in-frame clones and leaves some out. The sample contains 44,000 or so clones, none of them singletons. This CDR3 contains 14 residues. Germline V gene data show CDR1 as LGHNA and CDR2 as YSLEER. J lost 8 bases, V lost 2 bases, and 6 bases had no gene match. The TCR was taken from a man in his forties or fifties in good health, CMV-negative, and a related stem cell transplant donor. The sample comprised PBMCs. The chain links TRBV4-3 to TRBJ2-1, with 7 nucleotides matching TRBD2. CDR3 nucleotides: TGCGCCAGCAGCCAACGGACTAGTTGGGATGAGCAGTTCTTC. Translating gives CASSQRTSWDEQFF.